The 10 T cell receptor beta chains listed next were all sequenced from one sample in a study of persistence of HIV-infected CD4 T cells (dated by TCRdb to the early 2020s). The immunoSEQ hsTCRB assay version 4 in survey mode was used to sequence TCRbeta repertoires from genomic DNA. Drawn from immuneACCESS, this table holds only the in-frame rearrangements with V and J called that TCRdb kept. Clones are partly lost; checked studies trace under half to an unresolved V gene and leave the rest unexplained. A total of 25,000 to 35,000 clones appear in this sample, roughly four fifths of them only once. About 0.9% of the sample is taken by the ten largest. Their antigens remain unidentified. Taken with the paper, the label for treatment or condition translates to: suppressive antiretroviral therapy. Lysates of CMV-infected fibroblasts at 10 ug/mL were used to stimulate the cells. Memory CD4+ T cells that did not respond, being CD40L-negative, CD69-negative and CD45RO-high, were sorted as memory populations depleted of antigen-responding cells.

Material: CD4+ T cells sorted from PBMCs after roughly 18-hour stimulation, obtained from a patient who received antiretroviral therapy. The label giving this sample's cell subset or site can be read as: CD40L-CD69- CD45RO-high memory CD4 T cells not responding to CMV lysate. The receptors were gathered from an adult man with HIV who was CMV-seropositive.

The chain combines TRBV2 with TRBJ2-7; 9 bases align to TRBD1. The CDR3 runs 15 residues. Germline CDR1 reads SNHLY; CDR2 reads FYNNEI. The trim removed 6 bases at V and 3 bases at J, leaving 9 bases unmatched. CDR3: CASRSPGQGHYEQYF. CDR3 DNA sequence: TGTGCCAGCAGATCACCGGGACAGGGACACTACGAGCAGTACTTC.

This clone has a handful of counts. This rearrangement joins TRBV4-2 to TRBJ1-2; tentative D call: TRBD1 (6 bases). Germline CDR1 and CDR2: LGHNA and YNFKEQ. The CDR3 totals 16 residues. Trimming cost V 4 bases and J 3 bases, with 18 bases left between them. CDR3 amino acids: CASSRRGAGADYGYTF. The CDR3 DNA reads as TGTGCCAGCAGCCGAAGAGGGGCAGGGGCGGACTATGGCTACACCTTC.

This clone was observed once. V usage is TRBV7-6 and J usage is TRBJ2-7; D gene ambiguous. Trimming removed 1 base from V and 6 bases from J, with 10 bases in between. This CDR3 has 13 residues. Per germline, CDR1 SGHVS and CDR2 FNYEAQ. CDR3 loop: CASSLDELGEQYF. The CDR3 nucleotides read TGTGCCAGCAGCTTAGACGAGCTCGGCGAGCAGTACTTC.

The genes are TRBV7-2 and TRBJ2-7, with D unresolved. The V and J ends lost 5 bases and 4 bases respectively, with 6 bases between them. This CDR3 contains 11 residues. Per the germline V gene, CDR1 is SGHTA and CDR2 is FQGNSA. As DNA, the CDR3 is TGTGCCAGCAGCCGGAAGTACGAGCAGTACTTC. Its translation is CASSRKYEQYF.

The genes are TRBV5-1 and TRBJ1-6, with TRBD1 as a possible D gene (5 bases). CDR1 and CDR2 from the germline V gene are SGHRS and YFSETQ. V was cut by 5 bases and J by 13 bases, with 19 bases left in between. The CDR3 is made up of 14 amino acids. The CDR3 bases are TGCGCCAGCAGTTGGTCCCGGGACGGGACTCCCCTCCACTTT. Translated: CASSWSRDGTPLHF.

This clone was found once. This chain joins TRBV27 and TRBJ2-1; 12 bases align to TRBD2. Germline assignment: CDR1 MNHEY and CDR2 SMNVEV (reference sequence). This CDR3 is 15 amino acids long. Trimming cost V 5 bases and J 9 bases; bases outside gene matches: 8. CDR3 sequence reads: CASSQTSGGFGEQFF. CDR3 nucleotide sequence: TGTGCCAGCAGTCAAACTAGCGGGGGGTTTGGTGAGCAGTTCTTC.

The V and J genes are TRBV5-1 and TRBJ2-7; D may be TRBD1 or TRBD2 (5 bases each). Trimming stripped 4 bases from V and 6 bases from J, with 14 bases between. This CDR3 is built from 13 residues. Per germline, CDR1 SGHRS and CDR2 YFSETQ. The DNA for the CDR3 is TGCGCCAGCAGCCCGGGACGGGGAACCGAGCAGTACTTC. This gives the protein CASSPGRGTEQYF.

The genes are TRBV6-6 and TRBJ2-2; TRBD2 aligns across 9 bases. Germline V gene data show CDR1 as MNHNY and CDR2 as SVGAGI (reference sequence). V dropped 2 bases and J dropped 7; count of bases not matched to a gene: 5. The CDR3 has 15 amino acids. The CDR3, as DNA: TGTGCCAGCAGTTACGGGCCTAGCGGGATCGGGGAGCTGTTTTTT. Its protein is CASSYGPSGIGELFF.

The CDR3 reads CASSVEGAGGRSNEQFF. The CDR3 DNA sequence: TGTGCCAGCAGCGTAGAGGGTGCAGGGGGGCGGTCCAATGAGCAGTTCTTC. V usage is TRBV9 and J usage is TRBJ2-1, with a weak D call TRBD1 (7 bases). V lost 0 bases and J 6 bases, leaving 19 bases between the germline ends. The germline V gene has CDR1 SGDLS and CDR2 YYNGEE. This CDR3 region has 17 residues.

This chain uses TRBV9 with TRBJ2-1; D is possibly TRBD2 (7 bases). CDR1 is SGDLS, CDR2 YYNGEE, per germline. This CDR3 contains 13 residues. V shed 4 bases and J shed 10 bases, with 15 bases lying between them. The CDR3 loop is CASSTQPGGEQFF. The CDR3 nucleotides are TGTGCCAGCAGCACCCAACCGGGGGGCGAGCAGTTCTTC. The complete variable domain, with remaining parts taken from reference TRBV9 and TRBJ2-1, reads DSGVTQTPKHLITATGQRVTLRCSPRSGDLSVYWYQQSLDQGLQFLIQYYNGEERAKGNILERFSAQQFPDLHSELNLSSLELGDSALYFCASSTQPGGEQFFGPGTRLTVL.